The 18 T cell receptor beta chains given below trace back to one sample, sequenced in a study of T cell repertoires in ileal Crohn's disease. Here immunoSEQ multiplex PCR was the method, and the copy in TCRdb shows in-frame clones only, minus some. Here the sample spans more than 60,000 clones, approximately 88% being singletons. Time point specified: neoterminal ileum biopsy at postoperative endoscopy, about 6 months after surgery. Sample: ileal tissue. The source is an adult with Crohn's disease.

The chain joins TRBV5-6 to TRBJ2-7, with 9 bases that match TRBD1. In germline, CDR1 is SGHDT, CDR2 YYEEEE. The CDR3 has 15 amino acids. J was trimmed by 4 bases and V by 4 bases; bases with no gene match: 9. DNA for the CDR3: TGTGCCAGCAGCCCTGGGGGACAGGGTTTTTACGAGCAGTACGTC. Residues: CASSPGGQGFYEQYV.

The chain joins TRBV14 to TRBJ1-1, with D maybe TRBD1 (6 bases). This CDR3 is 14 amino acids long. Germline lookup yields CDR1 SGHDN and CDR2 FVKESK. V lost 4 bases and J lost 0, with 9 bases in between. The CDR3 protein is CASSPNRVNTEAFF. CDR3 in DNA: TGTGCCAGCAGCCCCAACAGGGTGAACACTGAAGCTTTCTTT.

V is TRBV7-8 and J is TRBJ1-5, with 7 bases matching TRBD1. V dropped 5 bases and J dropped 3; count of bases not matched to a gene: 7. The CDR3 is 15 amino acids. Germline V gene data show CDR1 as SGHVS and CDR2 as FQNEAQ. The CDR3 DNA reads as TGTGCCAGCAGCCCTGTGGGACAGTCCAATCAGCCCCAGCATTTT. Translated, it gives CASSPVGQSNQPQHF.

The CDR3 loop reads CASSLVGGFTEAFF. CDR3 in DNA: TGTGCCAGCAGCTTAGTCGGCGGGTTCACTGAAGCTTTCTTT. The chain joins TRBV11-2 to TRBJ1-1; D is undetermined. Trimming pared 1 base from V and 4 bases from J, leaving 10 bases between. The CDR3 contains 14 residues. Germline V gene sequence: CDR1 SGHAT, CDR2 FQNNGV.

The rearrangement uses TRBV7-7 and TRBJ2-5, with 8 bases identical to TRBD2. CDR1 SSHAT and CDR2 FNYEAQ come from the germline V gene (reference sequence). The CDR3 consists of 15 residues. V lost 1 base and J lost 0; bases outside the gene matches: 1. The CDR3 bases are TGTGCCAGCAGCTTAGGGCGGGGGGACCAAGAGACCCAGTACTTC. It codes for CASSLGRGDQETQYF.

The chain links TRBV27 to TRBJ2-7; 8 bases map to TRBD1. CDR3 size: 19 residues. Germline V gives CDR1 MNHEY, CDR2 SMNVEV (reference sequence). V shed 3 bases, J shed 0 bases, and the junction held 16 bases outside the gene matches. The CDR3 coding sequence is TGTGCCAGCAGTTTTCGTCGGACAGGGCGTCTGGGGGGCTCCTACGAGCAGTACTTC. It yields the protein CASSFRRTGRLGGSYEQYF.

The chain is built from TRBV7-8 and TRBJ1-5, with TRBD1 identical over 7 bases. The V gene's germline CDR1 is SGHVS and CDR2 FQNEAQ. The V gene end was trimmed by 4 bases and the J gene end by 7 bases; junction bases not matched to a gene: 10. This CDR3 has 15 residues. CDR3 loop: CASSYRQGPGQPQHF. The CDR3 nucleotides read TGTGCCAGCAGCTACAGACAGGGACCTGGACAGCCCCAGCATTTT. Looking up the rest from reference TRBV7-8 and TRBJ1-5 gives the full variable domain: GAGVSQSPRYKVAKRGQDVALRCDPISGHVSLFWYQQALGQGPEFLTYFQNEAQLDKSGLPSDRFFAERPEGSVSTLKIQRTQQEDSAVYLCASSYRQGPGQPQHFGDGTRLSIL.

The V and J genes are TRBV7-2 and TRBJ2-1; 13 bases are shared with TRBD2. The CDR3 is 16 residues long. V gave up 5 bases and J gave up 6 bases; unmatched junction bases: 7. From germline, CDR1 is SGHTA and CDR2 FQGNSA. CDR3 protein: CASSPFTSGRANEQFF. For the CDR3, the DNA is TGTGCCAGCAGCCCATTTACTAGCGGGAGGGCCAATGAGCAGTTCTTC.

The chain has TRBV29-1 and TRBJ1-1; 8 positions agree with TRBD1. Germline lookup yields CDR1 SQVTM and CDR2 ANQGSEA. Trimming removed 4 bases from V and 7 bases from J; junction bases left unmatched: 5. CDR3 length: 12 amino acids. CDR3 loop: CSVVGQENEAFF. CDR3 DNA sequence: TGCAGCGTTGTGGGACAGGAAAATGAAGCTTTCTTT.

DNA for the CDR3: TGTGCCAGCAGCTCAAACTATGGCTACACCTTC. This codes for CASSSNYGYTF. The chain joins TRBV13 to TRBJ1-2; D unclear. This CDR3 is built from 11 residues. Trimming took off 4 bases at V and 2 bases at J, with 2 bases between the two ends. Germline CDR1 and CDR2: PRHDT and FYEKMQ (reference sequence).

A single count supports this clone. This chain uses TRBV30 with TRBJ1-3, with D maybe TRBD1 (5 bases). The CDR3 is 14 residues long. Per the germline V gene, CDR1 is GTSNPN and CDR2 is SVGIG (reference sequence). V was clipped by 2 bases and J by 1 base, with 9 bases between them. As DNA, the CDR3 is TGTGCCTGGAGTTACCAGGGATCTGGAAACACCATATATTTT. It encodes CAWSYQGSGNTIYF.

V is TRBV6-5 and J is TRBJ2-5; 8 nucleotides agree with TRBD2. CDR1 MNHEY and CDR2 SVGAGI come from the germline V gene. With V trimmed by 7 bases and J by 5 bases, 9 bases remained unmatched. CDR3 length: 14 residues. The CDR3 bases are TGTGCCAGCATGGAGGGGACTAGATGGGAGACCCAGTACTTC. The encoded protein is CASMEGTRWETQYF.

This clone was observed once. The CDR3 region is CATEKGTGKSYGYTF. The CDR3 bases are TGTGCCACAGAAAAGGGAACAGGGAAATCCTATGGCTACACCTTC. The rearrangement links TRBV28 to TRBJ1-2; possible D gene TRBD1, 6 bases. CDR3 length: 15 amino acids. Germline lookup yields CDR1 MDHEN and CDR2 SYDVKM. With 10 bases removed from V and 4 bases from J, the gap between germline ends came to 22 bases.

In DNA form, the CDR3 reads TGTGCCAGCAGCTTGTATTTAGGGGGCATGAATGAGCAGTTCTTC. This encodes CASSLYLGGMNEQFF. The chain has TRBV5-4 and TRBJ2-1, with 7 bases fitting TRBD1. This CDR3 contains 15 residues. V trimming: 1 base; J trimming: 7 bases; junction bases outside the gene matches: 8. The germline gives CDR1 SGHNT, CDR2 YYREEE (reference sequence).

The chain employs TRBV10-3 and TRBJ2-7; perhaps TRBD2 as D (6 bases). Between the trimmed V and J ends, which lost 11 bases and 0 bases, there was a span of 17 bases. This CDR3 is 14 amino acids long. CDR1 is ENHRY and CDR2 is SYGVKD in the germline V gene. CDR3 DNA sequence: TGTGCCTCGGGGGTCCCTAGCGTCTCCTACGAGCAGTACTTC. It specifies CASGVPSVSYEQYF.

The chain recombines TRBV30 with TRBJ1-5; TRBD1 might be the D (6 bases). V was trimmed by 2 bases and J by 4 bases, leaving 12 bases between them. From germline, CDR1 is GTSNPN and CDR2 SVGIG (reference sequence). This CDR3 spans 14 amino acids. In DNA, the CDR3 is TGTGCCTGGAGTTTTCGGCAGGGGAATCAGCCCCAGCATTTT. It encodes CAWSFRQGNQPQHF.

This rearrangement joins TRBV30 to TRBJ1-2; D call uncertain. CDR1 GTSNPN and CDR2 SVGIG come from the germline V gene (reference sequence). The CDR3 loop spans 12 amino acids. The V end was cut by 4 bases, the J end by 2 bases, with 8 bases between. The CDR3 reads CAWTEQNYGYTF. The CDR3 region has the DNA TGTGCCTGGACGGAGCAGAACTATGGCTACACCTTC.

J is TRBJ2-5 and V is TRBV4-1, with D hard to call. The V gene lost 0 bases and the J gene lost 7 bases, with 15 bases spanning the gap. Germline V gives CDR1 MGHRA, CDR2 YSYEKL. The CDR3 has 15 residues. DNA for the CDR3: TGCGCCAGCAGCCAAGAACCCGCTAAGATCGGGACCCAGTACTTC. Translating gives CASSQEPAKIGTQYF.